Below, one T cell receptor (beta chain) is given with its context. Antigen: not known. The sample is drawn from a study of cytomegalovirus exposure and HLA in healthy donors. Regarding the study as a whole: Testing in vitro showed a few CMV-associated chains specific for CMV antigens.

This table comes from immunoSEQ multiplex PCR, and its TCRdb copy is limited to in-frame clones, with some not included. The sample contains 150,000 to 200,000 clones, around 85% of which appear only once. The receptor's source is a man between 18 and 35 years old in good health and CMV-seropositive. Sequenced input: PBMCs.

CDR3 bases: TGTGCCAGCAGCTTAGGAACTGAGGTTTTTGGCTATGGCTACACCTTC. This codes for CASSLGTEVFGYGYTF. The V call is TRBV7-9, the J call TRBJ1-2; the D is unclear. The V and J ends lost 1 base and 4 bases respectively, with 16 bases between them. CDR3 length: 16 amino acids. Per germline, CDR1 SEHNR and CDR2 FQNEAQ (reference sequence).